Listed here are 25 T cell receptor beta chains from one sample, sequenced in a study of blood T cell repertoires in COVID-19. Sequencing was performed with immunoSEQ multiplex PCR; in TCRdb, only in-frame clones are kept and a portion is missing. Here the sample spans over 70,000 clones, roughly 80% being singletons. Sequenced: peripheral blood. The receptors stem from an older man with COVID-19, enrolled during active disease.

The chain combines TRBV18 with TRBJ2-7; D might be TRBD2 (6 bases). Germline-derived CDR1 and CDR2 are KGHSH and LQKENI. The length of the CDR3 is 15 residues. V was clipped by 3 bases and J by 0 bases, with 12 bases between them. The CDR3 sequence: CASSPLASSSYEQYF. The CDR3 DNA reads TGTGCCAGCTCACCCCTAGCGTCTAGCTCCTACGAGCAGTACTTC.

The rearrangement joins TRBV5-1 to TRBJ2-2; 7 bases agree with TRBD2. V trimming: 0 bases; J trimming: 5 bases; junction bases outside the gene matches: 4. This CDR3 contains 15 residues. Germline-derived CDR1 and CDR2 are SGHRS and YFSETQ. The CDR3 is CASSLDGRGTGELFF. The CDR3 DNA follows: TGCGCCAGCAGCTTGGATGGGAGGGGTACCGGGGAGCTGTTTTTT.

V gene TRBV7-9 combines with J gene TRBJ2-3, with 9 positions matching TRBD1. V lost 6 bases, J lost 5 bases, and 9 bases stayed unmatched. The germline CDR1 and CDR2 sequences are SEHNR and FQNEAQ (reference sequence). This CDR3 contains 15 residues. DNA of the CDR3: TGTGCCAGCAGACTACCGGGACAGGGTATAGATACGCAGTATTTT. It encodes CASRLPGQGIDTQYF.

This clone is a singleton in its sample. The same CDR3 also results from other DNA sequences found in this sample. This chain joins TRBV24-1 and TRBJ2-5, with 8 positions matching TRBD1. The CDR3 totals 15 residues. Germline-derived CDR1 and CDR2 are KGHDR and SFDVKD. J gave up 5 bases and V 4 bases, and 8 bases lay outside the gene matches. CDR3 DNA: TGTGCCACCAGTGAGGGGCAGGGGGCTAGGGAGACCCAGTACTTC. This sequence encodes CATSEGQGARETQYF.

CDR3 bases: TGTGCCAGCAGTGAAGCCAGAACGAGAGGGAAGGTTGAAGCTTTCTTT. Protein product: CASSEARTRGKVEAFF. This chain links TRBV6-1 with TRBJ1-1; D is unclear. The V end lost 0 bases, the J end lost 7 bases, and 18 bases lay between the germline ends. This CDR3 is 16 amino acids long. Germline V gene data show CDR1 as MNHNS and CDR2 as SASEGT.

This clone came up a few times. The chain employs TRBV6-5 and TRBJ2-3; 10 positions agree with TRBD2. CDR3 length equals 15 residues. The V and J ends lost 2 bases and 1 base, in that order; junction bases with no gene match: 0. Looked up from germline, CDR1 is MNHEY and CDR2 is SVGAGI. The CDR3 protein is CASSYLAGGTDTQYF. The DNA of the CDR3 is TGTGCCAGCAGTTACCTAGCGGGGGGCACAGATACGCAGTATTTT.

This chain joins TRBV11-3 and TRBJ1-2; 9 nucleotides line up with TRBD1. After removal of 6 bases from V and 5 bases from J, the junction contained 4 bases not matched to a gene. This CDR3 has 13 residues. In germline, CDR1 is SGHNT, CDR2 YENEEA. CDR3 nucleotides: TGTGCCAGCAGTTCAGACAGGGGGTATGGCTACACCTTC. It codes for CASSSDRGYGYTF.

The rearrangement joins TRBV7-8 to TRBJ1-2; D gene ambiguous. The CDR3 loop spans 15 amino acids. V was trimmed by 7 bases and J by 0 bases, leaving 15 bases between them. Germline-derived CDR1 and CDR2 are SGHVS and FQNEAQ. CDR3 DNA: TGTGCCAGCACTCTGTCGGGAGGGTCTAACTATGGCTACACCTTC. Protein sequence: CASTLSGGSNYGYTF. The full variable domain, its missing parts supplied by reference TRBV7-8 and TRBJ1-2, is GAGVSQSPRYKVAKRGQDVALRCDPISGHVSLFWYQQALGQGPEFLTYFQNEAQLDKSGLPSDRFFAERPEGSVSTLKIQRTQQEDSAVYLCASTLSGGSNYGYTFGSGTRLTVV.

This sequence joins TRBV7-6 and TRBJ2-7; 10 bases align to TRBD1. Germline CDR1 reads SGHVS; CDR2 reads FNYEAQ. The CDR3 length is 15 residues. V shed 5 bases and J 3 bases; nucleotides not matched to a gene: 7. The CDR3 nucleotides are TGTGCCAGCAGCCAATGGGACAGGGGAGACTACGAGCAGTACTTC. Translation gives CASSQWDRGDYEQYF.

This chain links TRBV6-1 with TRBJ2-7; D is unclear. CDR1 is MNHNS, CDR2 SASEGT, per germline. V was trimmed by 3 bases and J by 3 bases, leaving 9 bases between them. The CDR3 sequence is 13 residues long. The CDR3 bases are TGTGCCAGCAGTGAGAGACACATCTACGAGCAGTACTTC. It specifies CASSERHIYEQYF.

J is TRBJ1-2 and V is TRBV7-9; D gene uncertain. Germline assignment: CDR1 SEHNR and CDR2 FQNEAQ (reference sequence). V shed 4 bases and J shed 3 bases, with 6 bases lying between them. There are 12 residues in the CDR3. The CDR3 region has the DNA TGTGCCAGCAGCTCCGGTGACTATGGCTACACCTTC. This gives the protein CASSSGDYGYTF.

V usage is TRBV5-1 and J usage is TRBJ1-1; D perhaps matches TRBD1 (5 bases). The CDR3 has 16 residues. In germline, CDR1 is SGHRS, CDR2 YFSETQ. Trimming pared 5 bases from V and 1 base from J, leaving 18 bases between. The CDR3 region is CASRWGPSGGNTEAFF. CDR3 bases: TGCGCCAGCAGATGGGGACCCTCCGGGGGGAACACTGAAGCTTTCTTT.

J is TRBJ1-1 and V is TRBV10-3; D is perhaps TRBD1 (6 bases). Germline CDR1 ENHRY, CDR2 SYGVKD. Trimming removed 2 bases from V and 4 bases from J, with 23 bases in between. CDR3 size: 18 residues. CDR3 sequence (DNA): TGTGCCATCAGTGAGGCCCGACTACCAGGGGAAGGAAGCACTGAAGCTTTCTTT. Encoded protein: CAISEARLPGEGSTEAFF.

The chain has TRBV12-5 and TRBJ2-1; D possibly corresponds to TRBD1 (5 bases). Germline-derived CDR1 and CDR2 are LGHNT and FRNRAP. V was clipped by 0 bases and J by 3 bases, with 15 bases between them. The CDR3 extends over 17 amino acids. The CDR3 sequence is CASGLVVNRQHYNEQFF. For the CDR3, the DNA is TGTGCTAGTGGTTTGGTAGTAAACAGACAGCACTACAATGAGCAGTTCTTC.

This chain joins TRBV5-4 and TRBJ2-7; D perhaps matches TRBD2 (5 bases). Germline CDR1 and CDR2: SGHNT and YYREEE (reference sequence). Between the trimmed V and J ends, which lost 2 bases and 4 bases, there was a span of 16 bases. This CDR3 comprises 15 residues. In DNA form, the CDR3 reads TGTGCCAGCAGCTTTTTTGGTGGGAGAGGATACGAGCAGTACTTC. Its protein product is CASSFFGGRGYEQYF.

This clone turned up a few times. The gene calls are TRBV3-1 (or the pseudogene TRBV3-2) and TRBJ1-2; the D is unclear. The CDR3 loop spans 14 amino acids. With 4 bases removed from V and 4 bases from J, the gap between germline ends came to 13 bases. Germline CDR1 LGHDT, CDR2 YNNKEL (reference sequence). CDR3 region: CASSLSLFGYGYTF. The CDR3 DNA is TGTGCCAGCAGCCTATCACTTTTTGGCTATGGCTACACCTTC.

This clone appeared once. CDR3 DNA: TGTGCCAGCAGTACACAGAACACCGGGGAGCTGTTTTTT. Residues: CASSTQNTGELFF. The chain joins TRBV13 to TRBJ2-2; D unresolved. This CDR3 comprises 13 residues. Germline loops: CDR1 PRHDT, CDR2 FYEKMQ (reference sequence). V lost 6 bases, J lost 1 base, and 6 bases lay in between. Drawing the rest from reference TRBV13 and TRBJ2-2, the complete variable domain is AAGVIQSPRHLIKEKRETATLKCYPIPRHDTVYWYQQGPGQDPQFLISFYEKMQSDKGSIPDRFSAQQFSDYHSELNMSSLELGDSALYFCASSTQNTGELFFGEGSRLTVL.

The chain combines TRBV24-1 with TRBJ2-3; 10 bases agree with TRBD1. After removal of 3 bases from V and 6 bases from J, the junction contained 5 bases not matched to a gene. CDR1 KGHDR and CDR2 SFDVKD come from the germline V gene. The CDR3 runs 15 residues. CDR3 sequence (DNA): TGTGCCACCAGTGATCTGGGGACAGGGGACGATACGCAGTATTTT. This sequence encodes CATSDLGTGDDTQYF.

The V gene is TRBV5-8, the J gene TRBJ1-3, with 8 bases aligning to TRBD1. CDR3 size: 17 residues. Trimming took 7 bases from V and 2 from J; bases not matched to a gene: 14. Germline V gene sequence: CDR1 SGHTS, CDR2 YDEGEE. CDR3 region: CASDRWRTGPPGNTIYF. CDR3 bases: TGTGCCAGCGACCGGTGGAGGACAGGGCCCCCTGGAAACACCATATATTTT.

This clone has a handful of counts. This sample also contains other DNA sequences that code for the same CDR3. The rearrangement links TRBV7-2 to TRBJ2-7, with 10 bases identical to TRBD2. V was pared by 0 bases and J by 5 bases, with 4 bases of the junction left unmatched. The CDR3 is made up of 15 amino acids. Per germline, CDR1 SGHTA and CDR2 FQGNSA. The chain's CDR3 is CASSLAASGRNEQYF. DNA for the CDR3: TGTGCCAGCAGCTTAGCGGCTAGCGGGAGAAACGAGCAGTACTTC.

This clone was observed once. V is TRBV2 and J is TRBJ2-4; 7 nucleotides match TRBD1. The V segment lost 8 bases and the J segment 5 bases; nucleotides outside the gene matches: 6. The CDR3 consists of 13 residues. CDR1 is SNHLY and CDR2 is FYNNEI in the germline V gene. CDR3: CASAPGQQNIQYF. Written as DNA, the CDR3 is TGTGCCAGCGCACCGGGACAGCAAAACATTCAGTACTTC.

The CDR3 reads CASKSPGGANEKLFF. CDR3 bases: TGTGCCAGTAAGTCCCCCGGGGGGGCGAATGAAAAACTGTTTTTT. This sequence joins TRBV19 and TRBJ1-4; tentatively, D is TRBD1 (6 bases). The CDR3 is 15 amino acids. V was trimmed by 7 bases and J by 5 bases, leaving 17 bases between them. Germline CDR1 is LNHDA and CDR2 is SQIVND (reference sequence).

To note about this clone: An end of the junction differs from the germline gene, which may be a read error. The chain couples TRBV3-1 (or the pseudogene TRBV3-2) to TRBJ1-1; D perhaps matches TRBD1 (5 bases). Looked up from germline, CDR1 is LGHDT and CDR2 is YNNKEL (reference sequence). The CDR3 has 14 amino acids. The CDR3 loop reads CASSSRSGNSEAFF. The CDR3 region has the DNA TGTGCCAGCAGCTCACGATCAGGGAACTCTGAAGCTTTCTTT.

This clone was seen once. The J gene is TRBJ2-7, the V gene TRBV5-6; 8 nucleotides match TRBD1. Germline V gene lookup returns CDR1 SGHDT and CDR2 YYEEEE. The CDR3 sequence is 14 residues long. J was trimmed by 3 bases and V by 7 bases; bases with no gene match: 9. CDR3 residues: CASARTGTGYEQYF. The CDR3 region has the DNA TGTGCCAGCGCGAGGACAGGGACCGGCTACGAGCAGTACTTC. Full variable domain (missing parts from reference TRBV5-6 and TRBJ2-7): DAGVTQSPTHLIKTRGQQVTLRCSPKSGHDTVSWYQQALGQGPQFIFQYYEEEERQRGNFPDRFSGHQFPNYSSELNVNALLLGDSALYLCASARTGTGYEQYFGPGTRLTVT.

This clone was counted ten times or more. This chain links TRBV11-2 with TRBJ2-2, with 7 nucleotides matching TRBD2. Germline-derived CDR1 and CDR2 are SGHAT and FQNNGV. Losses at the gene ends were 6 bases for V and 2 bases for J; bases not matched to a gene: 9. The CDR3 covers 16 residues. For the CDR3, the DNA is TGTGCCAGCAGGGGAACGGGGGGAGGCAACACCGGGGAGCTGTTTTTT. Residues: CASRGTGGGNTGELFF.